This T cell receptor beta chain emerged from a study of T cell changes during pregnancy in multiple sclerosis. TCRdb's table, derived via immunoSEQ multiplex PCR, lists solely in-frame clones and lacks some. Of tens of thousands of clones in the sample, roughly 88% are singletons; the top ten hold around 8%. The CDR3 is 15 residues long. V was pared by 7 bases and J by 8 bases, with 20 bases between. The germline V gene encodes CDR1 SGHAT and CDR2 FQNNGV. This chain connects TRBV11-2 to TRBJ2-2, with TRBD2 as a possible D gene (5 bases). This TCR was sampled from a female donor in good health, enrolled as a control in a pregnancy study. The sample was CD8+ T cells from peripheral blood mononuclear cells, taken in the first trimester of pregnancy. The DNA for the CDR3 is TGTGCCAGCACCGCTCCGGACCTAGCCCCGGGGGAGCTGTTTTTT. Amino acids: CASTAPDLAPGELFF.